Shown below are 20 T cell receptor beta chains from a single sample sequenced in a study of blood T cell repertoires in COVID-19 (TCRdb year 2020). Receptor amplification or capture employed the immunoSEQ multiplex PCR assay. Here the immuneACCESS table is served through TCRdb, limited to in-frame sequences with V and J called. Missing clones are a known gap in these copies; in checked studies unresolved V genes cover under half, and the rest lacks a known reason. The sample table holds approximately 280,000 clones, of which about 89% were seen once. The ten largest clones take up about 2.7% of the sample. The sequenced sample was PBMCs or T cells enriched from blood (not recorded which). The receptor source for this set is a woman aged 18 to 35 who had recovered from COVID-19.

The chain joins TRBV4-3 to TRBJ1-2; the D is unclear. Trimming shortened V by 4 bases and J by 4 bases, and 13 bases separated the two germline ends. CDR1 is LGHNA, CDR2 YSLEER, per germline. This CDR3 comprises 14 residues. The CDR3 loop reads CASSPGLGAYGYTF. The CDR3, as DNA: TGCGCCAGCAGCCCAGGACTGGGTGCCTATGGCTACACCTTC.

The rearrangement uses TRBV27 and TRBJ2-1, with 8 bases fitting TRBD2. This CDR3 is built from 17 residues. Trimming cost V 0 bases and J 2 bases; bases outside gene matches: 6. Looked up from germline, CDR1 is MNHEY and CDR2 is SMNVEV (reference sequence). For the CDR3, the DNA is TGTGCCAGCAGTTTATCCCCAGCGGGAGCTACCTACAATGAGCAGTTCTTC. Translating it yields CASSLSPAGATYNEQFF.

This rearrangement joins TRBV3-1 (or the pseudogene TRBV3-2) to TRBJ2-7; 8 positions agree with TRBD1. This CDR3 is 15 amino acids long. Germline CDR1 and CDR2: LGHDT and YNNKEL (reference sequence). Losses at the gene ends were 2 bases for V and 5 bases for J; bases not matched to a gene: 8. This CDR3 is CASSQRRQGWNEQYF. CDR3 coding DNA: TGTGCCAGCAGCCAAAGGAGACAGGGGTGGAACGAGCAGTACTTC.

This chain joins TRBV7-8 and TRBJ1-5, with D possibly TRBD1 on 6 matching bases. Trimming pared 1 base from V and 2 bases from J, leaving 9 bases between. In germline, CDR1 is SGHVS, CDR2 FQNEAQ. The CDR3 has 15 amino acids. CDR3 nucleotide sequence: TGTGCCAGCAGCTTAGGGAGACAGGGCAATCAGCCCCAGCATTTT. Its protein product is CASSLGRQGNQPQHF.

The chain joins TRBV18 to TRBJ1-6, with TRBD1 as a possible D gene (5 bases). Germline V CDR1 and CDR2: KGHSH, LQKENI. Trimming took 3 bases from V and 9 from J, leaving 30 bases between them. The CDR3 spans 20 residues. Here the CDR3 reads CASSPASRRYPGGVSSPLHF. Written as DNA, the CDR3 is TGTGCCAGCTCACCGGCGTCGCGAAGATACCCGGGGGGGGTCAGTTCACCCCTCCACTTT.

The V gene is TRBV9, the J gene TRBJ1-4, with 7 bases matching TRBD1. The V gene end was trimmed by 2 bases and the J gene end by 7 bases; junction bases not matched to a gene: 5. The V gene's germline CDR1 is SGDLS and CDR2 YYNGEE. The CDR3 has 14 residues. In DNA, the CDR3 is TGTGCCAGCAGCGTCCCCGGGACAGCTGAAAAACTGTTTTTT. Protein product: CASSVPGTAEKLFF.

The chain uses TRBV3-1 (or the pseudogene TRBV3-2) and TRBJ1-6; TRBD1 aligns across 10 bases. The CDR3 is 15 amino acids. Germline V lookup: CDR1 LGHDT, CDR2 YNNKEL (reference sequence). V shed 4 bases and J 9 bases; nucleotides not matched to a gene: 6. Here the CDR3 reads CASSRQGATGSPLHF. The CDR3 nucleotides read TGTGCCAGCAGCCGACAGGGGGCGACGGGTTCACCCCTCCACTTT.

This rearrangement joins TRBV18 to TRBJ2-4, with D tentatively TRBD2 (6 bases). Germline-derived CDR1 and CDR2 are KGHSH and LQKENI. V lost 2 bases, J lost 2 bases, and 16 bases lay in between. There are 17 residues in the CDR3. CDR3 protein: CASSPSRGDSPKNIQYF. CDR3 nucleotides: TGTGCCAGCTCACCATCCCGAGGGGACTCCCCCAAAAACATTCAGTACTTC.

This clone has just a few counts. This chain connects TRBV18 to TRBJ2-7; a possible D gene is TRBD1 (5 bases). With 3 bases removed from V and 6 bases from J, the gap between germline ends came to 15 bases. This CDR3 is built from 14 residues. The V gene's germline CDR1 is KGHSH and CDR2 LQKENI. Written as DNA, the CDR3 is TGTGCCAGCTCACCGGTCGTTGGGGCCGGCGAGCAGTACTTC. It encodes CASSPVVGAGEQYF.

This chain uses TRBV4-1 with TRBJ2-7; 9 bases are a match to TRBD1. Trimming cost V 5 bases and J 3 bases; bases outside gene matches: 8. This CDR3 is built from 15 residues. CDR1 is MGHRA and CDR2 is YSYEKL in the germline V gene. CDR3 sequence: CASSTPTGGSYEQYF. In DNA form, the CDR3 reads TGCGCCAGCAGCACCCCGACAGGGGGAAGCTACGAGCAGTACTTC.

The CDR3 sequence is CASSPTGGHYEQYF. In DNA, the CDR3 is TGTGCCAGCAGCCCCACCGGAGGCCACTACGAGCAGTACTTC. The chain carries TRBV7-2 and TRBJ2-7, with TRBD2 as a possible D gene (5 bases). V was shortened by 5 bases and J by 3 bases, with 14 bases between the two germline ends. CDR3 length equals 14 residues. The germline V gene encodes CDR1 SGHTA and CDR2 FQGNSA.

In this sample, this clone turned up once. The J gene is TRBJ2-7, the V gene TRBV28; no clear D. V lost 3 bases to trimming and J lost 2 bases, with 5 bases between them. The CDR3 has 12 residues. The germline V gene has CDR1 MDHEN and CDR2 SYDVKM. CDR3 nucleotides: TGTGCCAGCAGTTTTCGCGCCTACGAGCAGTACTTC. Translating gives CASSFRAYEQYF.

This clone turned up a few times. The chain uses TRBV5-1 and TRBJ1-6, with D perhaps matching TRBD1 (5 bases). There are 14 residues in the CDR3. Germline CDR1 is SGHRS and CDR2 is YFSETQ. V lost 0 bases, J lost 6 bases, and 7 bases lay in between. In nucleotides, the CDR3 is TGCGCCAGCAGCTTGGGACAGATTAATTCACCCCTCCACTTT. As protein: CASSLGQINSPLHF.

This sequence joins TRBV21-1 and TRBJ2-7; the table's TRBD2 call for D was not verified on the DNA. TRBV21-1 is noted as a pseudogene. CDR3 length: 17 amino acids. CDR3 sequence: CASSKLGTSGIPYEQYF. CDR3 bases: TGTGCCAGCAGCAAACTTGGGACTAGCGGGATTCCCTACGAGCAGTACTTC.

This clone appeared a few times. The rearrangement links TRBV3-1 (or the pseudogene TRBV3-2) to TRBJ2-1; D unclear. The CDR3 extends over 11 amino acids. Germline CDR1 reads LGHDT; CDR2 reads YNNKEL (reference sequence). V lost 1 base, J lost 9 bases, and 4 bases lay in between. CDR3 sequence reads: CASSQVSEQFF. In DNA, the CDR3 is TGTGCCAGCAGCCAAGTTAGTGAGCAGTTCTTC.

This chain links TRBV18 with TRBJ1-3; 10 bases are a match to TRBD1. The CDR3 extends over 18 amino acids. Trimming at V came to 2 bases and at J to 0 bases, leaving 7 bases not matched to a gene. Looked up from germline, CDR1 is KGHSH and CDR2 is LQKENI. The CDR3 is CASSPKGQGTNSGNTIYF. For the CDR3, the DNA is TGTGCCAGCTCACCAAAGGGACAGGGGACCAACTCTGGAAACACCATATATTTT.

This CDR3 is CASSPTRGSPLHF. The CDR3 DNA is TGTGCCAGCAGCCCGACCCGCGGTTCACCCCTCCACTTT. J is TRBJ1-6 and V is TRBV5-6; no clear D gene. Germline values: CDR1 SGHDT, CDR2 YYEEEE. V lost 4 bases, J lost 9 bases, and 11 bases lay in between. The CDR3 is made up of 13 amino acids. The full variable domain, completed using reference TRBV5-6 and TRBJ1-6, is DAGVTQSPTHLIKTRGQQVTLRCSPKSGHDTVSWYQQALGQGPQFIFQYYEEEERQRGNFPDRFSGHQFPNYSSELNVNALLLGDSALYLCASSPTRGSPLHFGNGTRLTVT.

Concerning this clone itself: Other nucleotide sequences in the sample specify the same CDR3. V is TRBV19 and J is TRBJ1-5; a weak D match, TRBD1 (5 bases). The CDR3 loop spans 15 amino acids. Germline-derived CDR1 and CDR2 are LNHDA and SQIVND (reference sequence). The V end lost 3 bases, the J end lost 0 bases, and 9 bases lay between the germline ends. CDR3 nucleotide sequence: TGTGCCAGTAGTATCGGGGGATCTAGCAATCAGCCCCAGCATTTT. Amino acid sequence: CASSIGGSSNQPQHF.

V usage is TRBV10-3 and J usage is TRBJ1-1, with D possibly matching TRBD1 (5 bases). There are 15 residues in the CDR3. Deletions cut 0 bases from V and 9 bases from J, with 17 bases between. CDR1 is ENHRY and CDR2 is SYGVKD in the germline V gene. In DNA, the CDR3 is TGTGCCATCAGTGAGTCGGGACTTATTGGGGATAAAGCTTTCTTT. Translated: CAISESGLIGDKAFF.

The chain combines TRBV3-1 (or the pseudogene TRBV3-2) with TRBJ2-3; 8 nucleotides agree with TRBD2. The junction had 8 bases not matched to a gene; V was cut back by 1 base and J by 5 bases. This CDR3 has 16 residues. The germline gives CDR1 LGHDT, CDR2 YNNKEL (reference sequence). CDR3 residues: CASSQVSGRSGDTQYF. In DNA, the CDR3 is TGTGCCAGCAGCCAAGTAAGCGGGAGAAGTGGAGATACGCAGTATTTT.